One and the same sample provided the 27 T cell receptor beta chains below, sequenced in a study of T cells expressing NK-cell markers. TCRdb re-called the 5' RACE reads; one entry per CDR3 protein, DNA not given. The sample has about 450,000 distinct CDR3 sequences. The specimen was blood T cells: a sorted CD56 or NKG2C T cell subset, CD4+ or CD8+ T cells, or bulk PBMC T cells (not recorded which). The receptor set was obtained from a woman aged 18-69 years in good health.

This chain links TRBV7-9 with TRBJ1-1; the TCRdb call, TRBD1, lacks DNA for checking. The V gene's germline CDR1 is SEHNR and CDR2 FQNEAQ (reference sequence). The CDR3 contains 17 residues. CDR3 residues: CASSLGGTGGTNTEAFF.

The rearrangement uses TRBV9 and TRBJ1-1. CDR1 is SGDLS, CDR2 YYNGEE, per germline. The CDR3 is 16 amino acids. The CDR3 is CASSVEAQPFNTEAFF.

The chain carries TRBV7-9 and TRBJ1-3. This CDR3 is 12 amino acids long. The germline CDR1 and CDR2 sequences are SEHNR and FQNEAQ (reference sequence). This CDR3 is CASSLDGNTIYF.

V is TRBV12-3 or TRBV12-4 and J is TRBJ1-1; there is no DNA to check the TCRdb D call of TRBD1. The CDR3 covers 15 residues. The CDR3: CASSPRQGSGTEAFF.

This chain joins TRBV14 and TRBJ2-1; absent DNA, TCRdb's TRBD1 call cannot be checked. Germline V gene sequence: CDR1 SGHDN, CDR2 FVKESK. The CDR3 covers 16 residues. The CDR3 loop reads CASSQERGQGDDEQFF. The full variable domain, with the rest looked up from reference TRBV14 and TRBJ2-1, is EAGVTQFPSHSVIEKGQTVTLRCDPISGHDNLYWYRRVMGKEIKFLLHFVKESKQDESGMPNNRFLAERTGGTYSTLKVQPAELEDSGVYFCASSQERGQGDDEQFFGPGTRLTVL.

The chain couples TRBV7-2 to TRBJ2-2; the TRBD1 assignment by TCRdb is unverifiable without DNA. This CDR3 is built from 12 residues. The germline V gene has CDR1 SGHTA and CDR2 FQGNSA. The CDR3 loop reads CASNRGAGELFF.

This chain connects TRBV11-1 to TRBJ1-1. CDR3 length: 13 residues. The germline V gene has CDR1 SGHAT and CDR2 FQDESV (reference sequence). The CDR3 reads CASSREVNTEAFF. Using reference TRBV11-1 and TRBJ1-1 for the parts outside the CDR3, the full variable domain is EAEVAQSPRYKITEKSQAVAFWCDPISGHATLYWYRQILGQGPELLVQFQDESVVDDSQLPKDRFSAERLKGVDSTLKIQPAELGDSAMYLCASSREVNTEAFFGQGTRLTVV.

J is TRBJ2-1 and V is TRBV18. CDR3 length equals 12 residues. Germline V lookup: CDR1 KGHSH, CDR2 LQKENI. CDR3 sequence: CASSPEYNEQFF.

The CDR3 sequence: CASSLDSEKLFF. The rearrangement joins TRBV6-5 to TRBJ1-4. The CDR3 is made up of 12 amino acids. Germline V lookup: CDR1 MNHEY, CDR2 SVGAGI.

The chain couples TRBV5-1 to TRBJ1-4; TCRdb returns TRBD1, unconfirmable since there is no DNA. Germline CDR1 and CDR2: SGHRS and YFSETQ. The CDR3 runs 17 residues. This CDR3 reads CASSLLGGAISNEKLFF.

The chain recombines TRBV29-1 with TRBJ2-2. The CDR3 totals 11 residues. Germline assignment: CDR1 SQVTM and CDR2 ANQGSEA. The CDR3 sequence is CSADKEGELFF.

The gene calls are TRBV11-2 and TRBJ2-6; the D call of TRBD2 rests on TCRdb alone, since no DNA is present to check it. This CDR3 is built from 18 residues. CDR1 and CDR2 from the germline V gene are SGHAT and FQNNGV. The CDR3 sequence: CASSFPGLAGGGANVLTF.

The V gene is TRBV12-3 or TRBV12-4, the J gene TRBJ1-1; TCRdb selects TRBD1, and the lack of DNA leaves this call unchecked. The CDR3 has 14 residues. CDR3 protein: CASSGQGWDTEAFF.

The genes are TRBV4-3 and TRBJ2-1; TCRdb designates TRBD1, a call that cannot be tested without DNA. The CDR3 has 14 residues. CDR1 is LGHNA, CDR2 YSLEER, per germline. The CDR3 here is CASSQDPGALEQFF.

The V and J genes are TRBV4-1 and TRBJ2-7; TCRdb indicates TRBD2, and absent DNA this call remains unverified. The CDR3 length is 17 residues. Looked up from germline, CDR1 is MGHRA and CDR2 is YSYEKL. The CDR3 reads CASSQALGTSGSYEQYF.

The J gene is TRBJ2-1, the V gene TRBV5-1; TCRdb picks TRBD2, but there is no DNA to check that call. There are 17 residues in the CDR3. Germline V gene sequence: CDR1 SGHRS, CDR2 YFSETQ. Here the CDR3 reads CASSLGTSGRAGAEQFF.

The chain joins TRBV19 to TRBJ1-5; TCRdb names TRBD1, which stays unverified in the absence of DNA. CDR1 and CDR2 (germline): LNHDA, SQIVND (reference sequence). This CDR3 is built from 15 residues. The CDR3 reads CASSILQGARQPQHF.

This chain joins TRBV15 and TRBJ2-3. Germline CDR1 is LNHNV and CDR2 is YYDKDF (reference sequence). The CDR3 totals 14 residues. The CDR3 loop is CATSKTLVTDTQYF.

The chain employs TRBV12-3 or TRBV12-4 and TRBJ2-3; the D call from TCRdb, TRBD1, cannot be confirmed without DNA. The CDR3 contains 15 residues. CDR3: CASSTTGFNTDTQYF.

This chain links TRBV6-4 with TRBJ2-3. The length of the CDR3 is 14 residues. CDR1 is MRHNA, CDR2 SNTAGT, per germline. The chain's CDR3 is CASSDGSSTDTQYF.

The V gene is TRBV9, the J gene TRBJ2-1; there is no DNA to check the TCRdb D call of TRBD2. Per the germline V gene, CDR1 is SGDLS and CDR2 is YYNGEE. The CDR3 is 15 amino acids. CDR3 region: CASSVGSGRGNEQFF. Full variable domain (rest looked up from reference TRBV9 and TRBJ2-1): DSGVTQTPKHLITATGQRVTLRCSPRSGDLSVYWYQQSLDQGLQFLIQYYNGEERAKGNILERFSAQQFPDLHSELNLSSLELGDSALYFCASSVGSGRGNEQFFGPGTRLTVL.

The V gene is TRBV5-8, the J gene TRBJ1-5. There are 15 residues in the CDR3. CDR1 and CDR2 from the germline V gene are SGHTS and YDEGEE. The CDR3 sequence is CASSLEGDINQPQHF.

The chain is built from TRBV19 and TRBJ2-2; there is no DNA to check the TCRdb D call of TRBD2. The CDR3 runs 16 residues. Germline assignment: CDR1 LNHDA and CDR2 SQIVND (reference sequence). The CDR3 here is CASTLTSGANTGELFF.

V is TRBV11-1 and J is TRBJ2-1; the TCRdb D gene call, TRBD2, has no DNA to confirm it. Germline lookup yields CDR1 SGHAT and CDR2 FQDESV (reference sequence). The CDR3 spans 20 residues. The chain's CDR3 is CASSSDSVSSLAGGYNEQFF.

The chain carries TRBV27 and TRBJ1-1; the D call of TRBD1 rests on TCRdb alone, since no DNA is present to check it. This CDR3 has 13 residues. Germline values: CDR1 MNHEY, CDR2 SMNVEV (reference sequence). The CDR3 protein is CASMGWTRTEAFF.

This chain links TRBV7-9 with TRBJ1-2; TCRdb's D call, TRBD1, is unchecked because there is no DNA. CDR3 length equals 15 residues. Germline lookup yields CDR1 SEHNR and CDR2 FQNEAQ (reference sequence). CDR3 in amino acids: CASSDRTGSPYGYTF. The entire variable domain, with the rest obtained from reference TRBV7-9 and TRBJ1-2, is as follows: DTGVSQNPRHKITKRGQNVTFRCDPISEHNRLYWYRQTLGQGPEFLTYFQNEAQLEKSRLLSDRFSAERPKGSFSTLEIQRTEQGDSAMYLCASSDRTGSPYGYTFGSGTRLTVV.

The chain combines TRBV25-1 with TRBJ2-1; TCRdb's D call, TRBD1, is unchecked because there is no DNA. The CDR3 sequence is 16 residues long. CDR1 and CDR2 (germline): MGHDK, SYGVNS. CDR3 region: CASSEFGGQGANEQFF.